The 11 T cell receptor beta chains below come from one sample, sequenced in a study of blood T cell repertoires in COVID-19. Some clones are missing from TCRdb's copy, which holds only in-frame ones; the method was immunoSEQ multiplex PCR. The data hold tens of thousands of clones, with around 90% observed a single time. The sample was peripheral blood. All receptors come from a man aged 50 to 59 with COVID-19, enrolled during active disease.

This chain links TRBV24-1 with TRBJ1-2; 10 bases are a match to TRBD1. Trimming at V came to 3 bases and at J to 4 bases, leaving 10 bases not matched to a gene. The CDR3 contains 17 residues. Germline V CDR1 and CDR2: KGHDR, SFDVKD. CDR3 DNA sequence: TGTGCCACCAGTGATACCGGGACAGGGGTAACACCCTATGGCTACACCTTC. Protein sequence: CATSDTGTGVTPYGYTF.

The V and J genes are TRBV4-3 and TRBJ2-2; D possibly corresponds to TRBD2 (7 bases). This CDR3 has 21 amino acids. The V end lost 4 bases, the J end lost 1 base, and 28 bases lay between the germline ends. Germline loops: CDR1 LGHNA, CDR2 YSLEER. The CDR3 nucleotides are TGCGCCAGCAGCCGCGGACCCAACACGAGGTCGGGGGGCTGGAACACCGGGGAGCTGTTTTTT. It codes for CASSRGPNTRSGGWNTGELFF.

This rearrangement joins TRBV20-1 to TRBJ1-2; D is uncertain. CDR1 DFQATT and CDR2 SNEGSKA come from the germline V gene (reference sequence). With 3 bases removed from V and 0 bases from J, the gap between germline ends came to 14 bases. The CDR3 runs 15 residues. Written as DNA, the CDR3 is TGCAGTGCTAGTCCCCGCTCCAACACTAACTATGGCTACACCTTC. It translates to CSASPRSNTNYGYTF.

This chain joins TRBV7-3 and TRBJ1-1; no definite D call. Trimming cost V 5 bases and J 0 bases, with 7 bases left between them. Germline lookup yields CDR1 SGHTA and CDR2 FQGTGA. The CDR3 has 13 amino acids. The CDR3 region has the DNA TGTGCCAGCAGCCCAACGGTGAACACTGAAGCTTTCTTT. Translation: CASSPTVNTEAFF.

J is TRBJ1-6 and V is TRBV7-8; D remains unclear. Per germline, CDR1 SGHVS and CDR2 FQNEAQ. Trimming shortened V by 2 bases and J by 2 bases, and 4 bases separated the two germline ends. This CDR3 is 14 amino acids long. The CDR3 DNA reads TGTGCCAGCAGCTTACAGACCTATAATTCACCCCTCCACTTT. Protein sequence: CASSLQTYNSPLHF. Variable domain in full (rest from reference TRBV7-8 and TRBJ1-6): GAGVSQSPRYKVAKRGQDVALRCDPISGHVSLFWYQQALGQGPEFLTYFQNEAQLDKSGLPSDRFFAERPEGSVSTLKIQRTQQEDSAVYLCASSLQTYNSPLHFGNGTRLTVT.

This rearrangement joins TRBV5-1 to TRBJ1-4, with D tentatively TRBD1 (5 bases). The CDR3 extends over 15 amino acids. V was trimmed by 1 base and J by 4 bases, leaving 11 bases between them. CDR1 is SGHRS and CDR2 is YFSETQ in the germline V gene. CDR3 residues: CASSLIWGINEKLFF. CDR3 nucleotide sequence: TGCGCCAGCAGCTTGATCTGGGGCATTAATGAAAAACTGTTTTTT.

The V and J genes are TRBV7-9 and TRBJ2-5; weak D call: TRBD2 (7 bases). V lost 5 bases and J 2 bases, leaving 15 bases between the germline ends. The CDR3 spans 15 residues. Germline CDR1 reads SEHNR; CDR2 reads FQNEAQ (reference sequence). CDR3 loop: CASSLRGAGQETQYF. CDR3 nucleotides: TGTGCCAGCAGCCTACGGGGGGCGGGTCAAGAGACCCAGTACTTC.

This clone was observed once. The V call is TRBV9, the J call TRBJ2-2, with a weak D call TRBD2 (5 bases). The CDR3 is 14 residues long. Germline CDR1 reads SGDLS; CDR2 reads YYNGEE. V was trimmed by 0 bases and J by 7 bases, leaving 10 bases between them. The CDR3 region has the DNA TGTGCCAGCAGCGTAGGAGTGGGAGTCGGGGAGCTGTTTTTT. Encoded protein: CASSVGVGVGELFF.

This clone was detected only once. The CDR3 sequence: CASSSTSGGPYYGYTF. The CDR3 nucleotides are TGTGCCAGCAGTTCGACTTCCGGCGGGCCTTACTATGGCTACACCTTC. V and J are TRBV27 and TRBJ1-2; D unresolved. Germline V gene data show CDR1 as MNHEY and CDR2 as SMNVEV (reference sequence). The germline V and J ends were trimmed by 4 bases and 3 bases, with 18 bases remaining between them. The CDR3 spans 16 residues.

The rearrangement uses TRBV25-1 and TRBJ1-1; D possibly corresponds to TRBD1 (6 bases). The length of the CDR3 is 15 residues. The germline V gene encodes CDR1 MGHDK and CDR2 SYGVNS. Trimming took off 4 bases at V and 4 bases at J, with 16 bases between the two ends. This CDR3 is CASSGSIRGSTEAFF. The CDR3 nucleotides read TGTGCCAGCAGTGGTAGTATCAGGGGAAGCACTGAAGCTTTCTTT.

This chain uses TRBV14 with TRBJ1-4; 7 bases fit TRBD1. This CDR3 spans 13 amino acids. Germline-derived CDR1 and CDR2 are SGHDN and FVKESK. V shed 4 bases and J 6 bases; nucleotides not matched to a gene: 2. CDR3 sequence reads: CASSRGTDEKLFF. The CDR3 DNA reads as TGTGCCAGCAGCCGTGGGACAGATGAAAAACTGTTTTTT.